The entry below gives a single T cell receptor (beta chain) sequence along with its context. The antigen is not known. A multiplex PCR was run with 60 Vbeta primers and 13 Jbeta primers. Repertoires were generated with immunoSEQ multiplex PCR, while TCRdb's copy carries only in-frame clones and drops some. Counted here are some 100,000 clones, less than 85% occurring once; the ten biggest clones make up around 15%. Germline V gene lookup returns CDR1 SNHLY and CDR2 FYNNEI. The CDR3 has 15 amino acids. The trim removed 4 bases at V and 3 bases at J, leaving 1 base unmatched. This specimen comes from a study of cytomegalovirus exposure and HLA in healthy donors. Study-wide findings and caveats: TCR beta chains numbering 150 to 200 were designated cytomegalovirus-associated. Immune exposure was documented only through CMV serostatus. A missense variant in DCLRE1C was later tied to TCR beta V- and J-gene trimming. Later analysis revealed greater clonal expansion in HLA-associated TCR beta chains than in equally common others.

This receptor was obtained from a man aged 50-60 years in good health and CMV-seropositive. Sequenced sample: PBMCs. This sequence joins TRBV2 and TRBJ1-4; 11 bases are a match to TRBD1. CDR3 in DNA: TGTGCCAGCAGTGGGGACAGGGGGGCTAATGAAAAACTGTTTTTT. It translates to CASSGDRGANEKLFF.